The 12 T cell receptor beta chains presented below share a single source sample, sequenced in a study of vaccination and CD4 T cells after COVID-19. No cognate antigen is known for these TCRs. The treatment: roughly 10-day PBMC culture with coronavirus spike peptide pools or control peptides (ViraFEST assay). Oncomine TCR Beta short-read sequencing was applied to DNA from cultured CD4+ T cells. TCRdb analysed the PCR reads with MiXCR anew, one entry per CDR3 protein. The table lists about 15,000 distinct CDR3 sequences, approximately 27% of them singletons, with under 30% in the top ten. Sequencing was performed on cultured CD4+ T cells from blood. The receptors stem from a human donor with COVID-19.

This rearrangement joins TRBV7-9 to TRBJ2-2; D perhaps matches TRBD1 (6 bases). The CDR3 runs 15 residues. V lost 5 bases and J 1 base, leaving 11 bases between the germline ends. From germline, CDR1 is SEHNR and CDR2 FQNEAQ (reference sequence). CDR3 DNA sequence: TGTGCCAGCAGCAAGGCGACAGGGAACACCGGGGAGCTGTTTTTT. This gives the protein CASSKATGNTGELFF.

In its sample, this clonotype was seen a few times. The chain carries TRBV19 and TRBJ1-1; D is possibly TRBD1 (5 bases). This CDR3 spans 14 amino acids. V was cut by 3 bases and J by 2 bases, with 10 bases left in between. Germline V gene data show CDR1 as LNHDA and CDR2 as SQIVND (reference sequence). DNA for the CDR3: TGTGCCAGTAGTATGACAGACTATAACACTGAAGCTTTCTTT. Translation gives CASSMTDYNTEAFF. Full variable domain (remainder filled in from reference TRBV19 and TRBJ1-1): DGGITQSPKYLFRKEGQNVTLSCEQNLNHDAMYWYRQDPGQGLRLIYYSQIVNDFQKGDIAEGYSVSREKKESFPLTVTSAQKNPTAFYLCASSMTDYNTEAFFGQGTRLTVV.

CDR3 nucleotides: TGTGCCAGCAGCTTCAGGGGGTTCAATGAGCAGTTCTTC. Amino acid sequence: CASSFRGFNEQFF. The genes are TRBV7-9 and TRBJ2-1; 7 nucleotides line up with TRBD1. The CDR3 extends over 13 amino acids. Germline V lookup: CDR1 SEHNR, CDR2 FQNEAQ (reference sequence). V shed 3 bases and J 6 bases; nucleotides not matched to a gene: 2.

CDR3 DNA: TGTGCCAGCAGTTTCGGGGACCGTGCCCCCCATGGCTACACCTTC. Protein sequence: CASSFGDRAPHGYTF. This chain connects TRBV12-3 or TRBV12-4 to TRBJ1-2, with D possibly matching TRBD1 (5 bases). The CDR3 covers 15 residues. Trimming pared 3 bases from V and 6 bases from J, leaving 17 bases between.

This clonotype occurred a few times. V gene TRBV18 combines with J gene TRBJ2-6; D uncertain. Deletions cut 5 bases from V and 1 base from J, with 6 bases between. CDR3 length: 14 amino acids. The germline V gene encodes CDR1 KGHSH and CDR2 LQKENI. The CDR3 sequence: CASSELSGANVLTF. In DNA form, the CDR3 reads TGTGCCAGCTCAGAATTATCTGGGGCCAACGTCCTGACTTTC.

This chain connects TRBV20-1 to TRBJ2-7; 13 bases align to TRBD2. V lost 2 bases and J lost 3; bases outside the gene matches: 7. CDR1 and CDR2 (germline): DFQATT, SNEGSKA (reference sequence). CDR3 length: 16 residues. CDR3 in amino acids: CSARSQGLAGNYEQYF. The CDR3 DNA reads TGCAGTGCTAGATCCCAGGGACTAGCGGGAAACTACGAGCAGTACTTC.

This clonotype showed up just a few times. The rearrangement joins TRBV24-1 to TRBJ2-3; possible D gene TRBD2, 7 bases. The CDR3 is 16 amino acids. The germline V gene encodes CDR1 KGHDR and CDR2 SFDVKD. V was cut by 5 bases and J by 1 base, with 15 bases left in between. The CDR3 loop is CATSALGGLGTDTQYF. DNA for the CDR3: TGTGCCACCAGTGCCCTGGGGGGGCTTGGCACAGATACGCAGTATTTT.

In its sample, this clonotype ranks as medium-sized. The genes are TRBV19 and TRBJ1-2, with 11 bases that match TRBD1. Germline V gives CDR1 LNHDA, CDR2 SQIVND (reference sequence). V lost 4 bases to trimming and J lost 6 bases; unmatched junction nucleotides: 1. The CDR3 spans 13 residues. The CDR3 DNA follows: TGTGCCAGTAGTACGGACAGGGGGCATGGCTACACCTTC. Translation gives CASSTDRGHGYTF. Filled out from reference TRBV19 and TRBJ1-2, the complete variable domain reads DGGITQSPKYLFRKEGQNVTLSCEQNLNHDAMYWYRQDPGQGLRLIYYSQIVNDFQKGDIAEGYSVSREKKESFPLTVTSAQKNPTAFYLCASSTDRGHGYTFGSGTRLTVV.

This rearrangement joins TRBV12-3 or TRBV12-4 to TRBJ1-5; TRBD1 agrees at 7 bases. The CDR3 length is 14 residues. Trimming took 0 bases from V and 6 from J; bases not matched to a gene: 2. The CDR3 is CASSLAGGGQPQHF. DNA of the CDR3: TGTGCCAGCAGTTTAGCAGGGGGCGGTCAGCCCCAGCATTTT.

There are a few counts of this clonotype. The chain couples TRBV5-4 to TRBJ1-1, with D uncertain. This CDR3 region has 12 residues. Germline V CDR1 and CDR2: SGHNT, YYREEE (reference sequence). V lost 0 bases and J 3 bases, leaving 3 bases between the germline ends. CDR3 in DNA: TGTGCCAGCAGCTTGGCCCACACTGAAGCTTTCTTT. Translation: CASSLAHTEAFF.

This clonotype has just a few counts. V and J are TRBV20-1 and TRBJ1-2; TRBD1 is a possible D gene (6 bases). The CDR3 sequence is 15 residues long. Germline assignment: CDR1 DFQATT and CDR2 SNEGSKA (reference sequence). V shed 2 bases and J shed 2 bases, with 15 bases lying between them. The CDR3 DNA follows: TGCAGTGCTAGACCAGCGGTAGGGGGGAACTATGGCTACACCTTC. Translation gives CSARPAVGGNYGYTF.

This clonotype was observed a handful of times. The chain is built from TRBV28 and TRBJ1-3; 7 nucleotides align to TRBD1. CDR3 size: 15 residues. Trimming cost V 4 bases and J 8 bases; bases outside gene matches: 11. The V gene's germline CDR1 is MDHEN and CDR2 SYDVKM. CDR3 in DNA: TGTGCCAGCAGTTCCTCCAGACAGGGCTTGGACACCATATATTTT. It yields the protein CASSSSRQGLDTIYF.